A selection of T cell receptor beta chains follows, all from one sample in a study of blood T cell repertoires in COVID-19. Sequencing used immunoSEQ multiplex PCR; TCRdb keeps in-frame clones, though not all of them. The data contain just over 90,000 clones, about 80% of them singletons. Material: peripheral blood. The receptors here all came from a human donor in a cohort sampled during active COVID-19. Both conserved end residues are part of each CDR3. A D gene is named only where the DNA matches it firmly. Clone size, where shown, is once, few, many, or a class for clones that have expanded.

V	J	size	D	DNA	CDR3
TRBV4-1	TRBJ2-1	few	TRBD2	TGCGCCAGCAGCCAACCTATAGCGGGCTACAATGAGCAGTTCTTC	CASSQPIAGYNEQFF
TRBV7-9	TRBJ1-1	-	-	TGTGCCAGCAGCTTGGGCAGGGTAGGCACTGAAGCTTTCTTT	CASSLGRVGTEAFF
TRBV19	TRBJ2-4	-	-	TGTGCCAGTAGTATTCCTACGGGAGTGGTAAACATTCAGTACTTC	CASSIPTGVVNIQYF
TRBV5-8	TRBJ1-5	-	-	TGTGCCAGCAGCCCAAGAATCGGGAACGCTCAGCCCCAGCATTTT	CASSPRIGNAQPQHF
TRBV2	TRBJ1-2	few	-	TGTGCCAGCAGTGACAGGGGTAACTATGGCTACACCTTC	CASSDRGNYGYTF
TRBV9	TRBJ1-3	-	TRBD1	TGTGCCAGCAGCGTTCTGACAGGGGGCCCTGGAAACACCATATATTTT	CASSVLTGGPGNTIYF
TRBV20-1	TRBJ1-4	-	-	TGCAGTGCTAGTCTTTCCGAAAAACTGTTTTTT	CSASLSEKLFF
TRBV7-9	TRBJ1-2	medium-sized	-	TGTGCCAGCAGCTTTACAAGAGGACAGAATGGCTACACCTTC	CASSFTRGQNGYTF
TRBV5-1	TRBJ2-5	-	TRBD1	TGCGCCAGCACCTGGTACGGGGACAGATCAGAGACCCAGTACTTC	CASTWYGDRSETQYF
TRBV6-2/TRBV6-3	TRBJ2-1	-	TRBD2	TGTGCCAGCAGTAGCCCCTTAGCGGGAGCCTACAATGAGCAGTTCTTC	CASSSPLAGAYNEQFF
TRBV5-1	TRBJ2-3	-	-	TGCGCCAGCAGCTTGGTCAGGGGGGACCGAACAGATACGCAGTATTTT	CASSLVRGDRTDTQYF
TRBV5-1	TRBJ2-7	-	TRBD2	TGCGCCAGCAGCTTCGAGCGGGAGGGCCGCGAGCAGTACTTC	CASSFEREGREQYF
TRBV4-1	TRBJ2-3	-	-	TGCGCCAGCAGCCAGGATACGGGTAGCACAGATACGCAGTATTTT	CASSQDTGSTDTQYF
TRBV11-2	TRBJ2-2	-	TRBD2	TGTGCCAGCAGCCGTAGACTAGCGGGAGATAACACCGGGGAGCTGTTTTTT	CASSRRLAGDNTGELFF
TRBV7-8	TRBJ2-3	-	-	TGTGCCAGCAGCTTAGCGGTGGGGGGTTTCCCAGATACGCAGTATTTT	CASSLAVGGFPDTQYF
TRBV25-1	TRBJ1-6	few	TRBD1	TGTGCCAGCAGTAGGGAGACAGGGTCGTCACCCCTCCACTTT	CASSRETGSSPLHF
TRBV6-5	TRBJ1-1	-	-	TGTGCCAGCAGAACAGGGACGATGAGGGCTTTCTTT	CASRTGTMRAFF